The sequence of this TCR beta chain was determined in a study of OX40 agonist ivuxolimab in advanced cancers. With regard to the full study: Ivuxolimab was an agonistic, fully human IgG2 monoclonal antibody directed against OX40 (CD134), a costimulatory receptor. Of the approximately 50 dose-escalation patients, hepatocellular carcinoma was present in around 19, melanoma in around 15, renal cell carcinoma in 9 and head and neck cancer in 9. Partial responses occurred in three dose-escalation patients: two with cutaneous melanoma and one with hepatocellular carcinoma. The paper covers the monotherapy dose-escalation part of the phase I ivuxolimab trial, which included N of about 56 patients. Prior anti-PD-1, anti-PD-L1 or anti-CTLA-4 therapy was permitted, and about 40% of dose-escalation patients had received checkpoint inhibitors. Intravenous ivuxolimab was administered to patients every 2 weeks at six dose levels: 0.01, 0.1, 0.3, 1.5, 3 and 10 mg/kg. The dose-escalation cohort was roughly 83% male with a mean age of approximately 60 years, ranging from 23 to 79. Peripheral TCRbeta sequencing aimed to test whether ivuxolimab altered TCR sequence diversity and caused clonal T-cell expansion.

This clone turned up a few times. Its binding antigen is unknown. It has no much larger one-base neighbor in the sample; base qualities were not kept. Spanning cysteine to phenylalanine, the CDR3 consists of 17 amino acids. Only the CDR3 part of the read is kept: 51 bases, read in frame from the first base. To sequence the TCRbeta CDR3 region, genomic DNA was isolated from the sorted cells. The immunoSEQ Assay was used for sequencing of TCRbeta CDR3 regions. TCRdb stores this immuneACCESS table with in-frame sequences only. Part of the clones is absent; in the studies checked, under half of the shortfall reflects unresolved V genes, and no reason is known for the rest. For this sample there are about 80,000 clones; around 87% appear just once. The top ten hold more than 0.3% of the sample. Patients with a history of autoimmune disease or receiving systemic immunosuppression were excluded from the trial. Peripheral blood for TCR sequencing was collected from all dose cohorts at baseline, on cycle 4 day 1, and on cycle 7 day 1. Samples were obtained from an open-label, multicenter, first-in-human phase I dose-escalation trial of ivuxolimab. Adults with locally advanced or metastatic melanoma, renal cell, hepatocellular, or head and neck squamous cell carcinoma were enrolled in the trial. CD4+ and CD8+ T cells were sorted separately from peripheral blood before TCR sequencing.

Overall study outcomes, separate from this receptor: After ivuxolimab, CD8+ T cells had more expanded clones than CD4+ T cells on average. Low levels of normalized T-cell clonal expansion were also seen in some patients who did not respond. In partial responders in the 0.1-3.0 mg/kg groups, normalized peripheral clonal expansion was found to be among the lowest, especially among CD8+ T cells. At doses of 0.1 to 3.0 mg/kg, clonal expansion of both CD4+ and CD8+ blood T cells was observed from baseline to week 6. Which antigens the clonally expanded peripheral T cells were specific for was not determined.

The sequence joins TRBV21-1 to TRBJ1-1. TRBV21-1 is termed a pseudogene. The sample was CD4+ or CD8+ T cells sorted from blood, taken in a trial of the OX40 agonist ivuxolimab. This TCR was sampled from an adult with an advanced solid tumor such as melanoma, head and neck, liver or kidney cancer. CDR3 loop: CASSKRPPGTGNTEAFF. The nucleotides are TGTGCCAGCAGCAAAAGGCCTCCCGGGACGGGGAACACTGAAGCTTTCTTT.